Shown below are 18 T cell receptor beta chains from a single sample sequenced in a study of beta chain features in type 1 diabetes. All of the isolated RNA was reverse transcribed, so expressed TCRB transcripts were sequenced. TCRdb keeps only in-frame clones here, not all; method: immunoSEQ multiplex PCR. The repertoire has about 340,000 clones, less than 10% of them found once; the top ten carry roughly 0.44%. The sample consisted of central memory CD4+ T cells from blood. The receptors here all came from a woman aged 18-29 years in good health.

This clone turned up a few times. Here the CDR3 reads CASSNRWVYSYNEQFF. The CDR3 coding sequence is TGCGCCAGCAGCAATAGGTGGGTTTACTCCTACAATGAGCAGTTCTTC. The chain has TRBV5-1 and TRBJ2-1; D ambiguous. Germline V CDR1 and CDR2: SGHRS, YFSETQ. The CDR3 is made up of 16 amino acids. V lost 4 bases and J lost 0, with 14 bases in between.

This clone was recorded a few times. The chain joins TRBV7-2 to TRBJ2-5, with D possibly TRBD1 on 6 matching bases. CDR1 is SGHTA, CDR2 FQGNSA, per germline. The CDR3 loop spans 14 amino acids. Trimming shortened V by 1 base and J by 2 bases, and 8 bases separated the two germline ends. The CDR3 DNA follows: TGTGCCAGCAGCTTAGGACAGGCACAAGAGACCCAGTACTTC. Encoded protein: CASSLGQAQETQYF.

V and J are TRBV5-6 and TRBJ2-5; TRBD2 aligns across 7 bases. The CDR3 runs 14 residues. Germline CDR1 is SGHDT and CDR2 is YYEEEE. Germline trimming cut 4 bases from V and 5 bases from J; bases unmatched to any gene: 8. CDR3 region: CASSMEVRGETQYF. The CDR3 nucleotides read TGTGCCAGCAGCATGGAGGTGCGGGGGGAGACCCAGTACTTC. The variable domain in full, completed from reference TRBV5-6 and TRBJ2-5, reads DAGVTQSPTHLIKTRGQQVTLRCSPKSGHDTVSWYQQALGQGPQFIFQYYEEEERQRGNFPDRFSGHQFPNYSSELNVNALLLGDSALYLCASSMEVRGETQYFGPGTRLLVL.

The rearrangement links TRBV18 to TRBJ2-7; D may be TRBD1 (6 bases). V lost 3 bases to trimming and J lost 0 bases, with 12 bases between them. The germline CDR1 and CDR2 sequences are KGHSH and LQKENI. The CDR3 runs 15 residues. The CDR3 region has the DNA TGTGCCAGCTCACCCCGTAAGGGGGACTCCTACGAGCAGTACTTC. Translated: CASSPRKGDSYEQYF.

This chain links TRBV9 with TRBJ2-5; no clear D gene. V was shortened by 3 bases and J by 3 bases, with 9 bases between the two germline ends. This CDR3 has 13 amino acids. The germline gives CDR1 SGDLS, CDR2 YYNGEE. The CDR3 DNA reads TGTGCCAGCAGCGCCAGCCCAAAAGAGACCCAGTACTTC. It yields the protein CASSASPKETQYF.

This chain joins TRBV4-3 and TRBJ2-3, with a tentative D call TRBD2 (5 bases). The CDR3 length is 16 residues. CDR1 and CDR2 (germline): LGHNA, YSLEER. Trimming removed 0 bases at V and 0 bases at J, with 10 bases between. The CDR3 DNA sequence: TGCGCCAGCAGCCAAGAGGCAGCGGTCAGCACAGATACGCAGTATTTT. Its translation: CASSQEAAVSTDTQYF.

This clone has more than one count but fewer than ten. V gene TRBV2 combines with J gene TRBJ1-2; weak D call: TRBD1 (5 bases). Germline loops: CDR1 SNHLY, CDR2 FYNNEI. V was cut by 2 bases and J by 8 bases, with 18 bases left in between. The CDR3 totals 15 residues. For the CDR3, the DNA is TGTGCCAGCAGTGAAAGGCAGGGACGAGAATCGGGCTACACCTTC. Translated, it gives CASSERQGRESGYTF.

The V call is TRBV7-2, the J call TRBJ2-7; TRBD2 matches 8 bases. After removal of 5 bases from V and 7 bases from J, the junction contained 13 bases not matched to a gene. CDR3 length: 15 amino acids. Per germline, CDR1 SGHTA and CDR2 FQGNSA. The CDR3 loop is CASSSVGLREGEQYF. The CDR3 DNA sequence: TGTGCCAGCAGCAGCGTAGGCTTACGGGAGGGTGAGCAGTACTTC.

There are a few counts of this clone. This chain connects TRBV7-2 to TRBJ2-4, with unresolved D. Trimming pared 5 bases from V and 5 bases from J, leaving 10 bases between. CDR1 and CDR2 (germline): SGHTA, FQGNSA. The CDR3 runs 13 residues. The CDR3 DNA is TGTGCCAGCAGCCACGACTCGGAAAACATTCAGTACTTC. As protein: CASSHDSENIQYF.

This rearrangement joins TRBV4-3 to TRBJ1-2; D remains unclear. The CDR3 spans 17 residues. V was shortened by 4 bases and J by 5 bases, with 23 bases between the two germline ends. Germline CDR1 reads LGHNA; CDR2 reads YSLEER. In nucleotides, the CDR3 is TGCGCCAGCAGCCCTCGCCAGCTCGACTACTCAAGGTATGGCTACACCTTC. Residues: CASSPRQLDYSRYGYTF.

This clone appeared a few times. This chain links TRBV5-4 with TRBJ2-6, with D hard to call. The germline CDR1 and CDR2 sequences are SGHNT and YYREEE (reference sequence). Trimming removed 3 bases from V and 0 bases from J, with 10 bases in between. The CDR3 sequence is 16 residues long. The CDR3 protein is CASSSGWGSGANVLTF. CDR3 sequence (DNA): TGTGCCAGCAGCTCAGGATGGGGCTCTGGGGCCAACGTCCTGACTTTC.

A few counts support this clone. The rearrangement links TRBV5-1 to TRBJ2-5; 7 bases line up with TRBD1. This CDR3 contains 14 residues. Germline-derived CDR1 and CDR2 are SGHRS and YFSETQ. With V trimmed by 4 bases and J by 5 bases, 8 bases remained unmatched. CDR3 amino acids: CASSRSGGGETQYF. CDR3 DNA: TGCGCCAGCAGCAGATCAGGGGGTGGGGAGACCCAGTACTTC.

This rearrangement joins TRBV28 to TRBJ2-2, with 13 positions matching TRBD2. J lost 2 bases, V lost 4 bases, and 13 bases had no gene match. The germline V gene has CDR1 MDHEN and CDR2 SYDVKM. This CDR3 has 20 residues. As DNA, the CDR3 is TGTGCCAGCAGTTACTTGGGGTTGACTAGCGGGAGGATTAACACCGGGGAGCTGTTTTTT. Translated, it gives CASSYLGLTSGRINTGELFF.

There are a few counts of this clone. The V call is TRBV7-2, the J call TRBJ2-1, with D possibly TRBD1 on 6 matching bases. Germline lookup yields CDR1 SGHTA and CDR2 FQGNSA. The V gene lost 4 bases and the J gene lost 4 bases, with 14 bases spanning the gap. The CDR3 spans 15 residues. The CDR3 DNA sequence: TGTGCCAGCAGCTCCACTGGGACAATTTACAATGAGCAGTTCTTC. Protein: CASSSTGTIYNEQFF.

The chain couples TRBV5-4 to TRBJ2-6, with TRBD1 matching 7 bases. Germline assignment: CDR1 SGHNT and CDR2 YYREEE (reference sequence). This CDR3 spans 17 amino acids. Trimming cost V 3 bases and J 0 bases; bases outside gene matches: 6. Here the CDR3 reads CASSSWGQSSGANVLTF. DNA of the CDR3: TGTGCCAGCAGCTCGTGGGGACAGAGCTCTGGGGCCAACGTCCTGACTTTC.

This clone was detected only a few times. The gene calls are TRBV4-3 and TRBJ2-3; 10 positions agree with TRBD2. This CDR3 contains 16 residues. Losses at the gene ends were 2 bases for V and 3 bases for J; bases not matched to a gene: 5. The V gene's germline CDR1 is LGHNA and CDR2 YSLEER. CDR3 sequence: CASSQSLAGVTDTQYF. The CDR3 region has the DNA TGCGCCAGCAGCCAATCGCTAGCGGGAGTAACAGATACGCAGTATTTT.

The sample holds many counts of this clone. CDR3 in amino acids: CASLGAGLSDNEQFF. The DNA for the CDR3 is TGTGCCAGCTTGGGAGCGGGGCTAAGCGACAATGAGCAGTTCTTC. The chain is built from TRBV5-6 and TRBJ2-1; 7 bases agree with TRBD2. Germline V CDR1 and CDR2: SGHDT, YYEEEE. Trimming cost V 7 bases and J 5 bases; bases outside gene matches: 12. The CDR3 is 15 residues long.

The gene calls are TRBV28 and TRBJ1-1, with TRBD1 matching 12 bases. The CDR3 has 17 amino acids. The germline CDR1 and CDR2 sequences are MDHEN and SYDVKM. V trimming: 6 bases; J trimming: 6 bases; junction bases outside the gene matches: 14. The CDR3 loop reads CASSTGGQGAYGAEAFF. The CDR3 nucleotides are TGTGCCAGCAGCACAGGGGGACAGGGGGCTTATGGCGCTGAAGCTTTCTTT.